This TCR beta chain derives from a study of blood T cell repertoires in COVID-19. As for the study in general: Both acute and convalescent COVID-19 samples were obtained from the United States, Italy and Spain. From T cells, B-cell-depleted T cells, or PBMCs came the material, which was cDNA or gDNA.

Seattle-derived patients entered the study during active infection and were followed longitudinally. Germline V gene data show CDR1 as SGDLS and CDR2 as YYNGEE. V was clipped by 0 bases and J by 2 bases, with 14 bases between them. The CDR3 contains 16 residues. How the authors handled the data: Estimated nucleated cell counts came from reference gene primer amplification. This table comes from immunoSEQ multiplex PCR, and its TCRdb copy is limited to in-frame clones, with some not included. V and J calls and clone size are given by that table; D and trimming were obtained from the DNA. This repertoire shows approximately 200,000 clones, about 87% found once; its top ten account for roughly 2.6%.

The sample was peripheral blood. This sequence originates from a man younger than 40 with COVID-19, enrolled during active disease. The chain is built from TRBV9 and TRBJ1-2, with D maybe TRBD1 (6 bases). The CDR3 loop reads CASSVDSTGRNYGYTF. CDR3 DNA: TGTGCCAGCAGCGTAGATTCGACAGGTAGGAACTATGGCTACACCTTC.